This T cell receptor beta chain was documented in a study of graft-versus-host responses after intestinal transplantation. The germline V gene has CDR1 MNHNS and CDR2 SASEGT. The CDR3 spans 14 residues. After removal of 5 bases from V and 0 bases from J, the junction contained 1 base not matched to a gene. Profiling relied on immunoSEQ multiplex PCR, and the TCRdb table lists in-frame clones only, not all of them. This table has 80,000 or so clones, about 90% appearing once. This receptor was obtained from a human patient who received an intestinal transplant, so some T cells may come from the graft donor. The sequencing used PBMCs, collected 98 days after intestinal transplantation. This chain joins TRBV6-1 and TRBJ2-1; 7 nucleotides align to TRBD1. This chain's CDR3 is CASSWDSSYNEQFF. The CDR3, as DNA: TGTGCCAGCAGTTGGGACAGCTCCTACAATGAGCAGTTCTTC.